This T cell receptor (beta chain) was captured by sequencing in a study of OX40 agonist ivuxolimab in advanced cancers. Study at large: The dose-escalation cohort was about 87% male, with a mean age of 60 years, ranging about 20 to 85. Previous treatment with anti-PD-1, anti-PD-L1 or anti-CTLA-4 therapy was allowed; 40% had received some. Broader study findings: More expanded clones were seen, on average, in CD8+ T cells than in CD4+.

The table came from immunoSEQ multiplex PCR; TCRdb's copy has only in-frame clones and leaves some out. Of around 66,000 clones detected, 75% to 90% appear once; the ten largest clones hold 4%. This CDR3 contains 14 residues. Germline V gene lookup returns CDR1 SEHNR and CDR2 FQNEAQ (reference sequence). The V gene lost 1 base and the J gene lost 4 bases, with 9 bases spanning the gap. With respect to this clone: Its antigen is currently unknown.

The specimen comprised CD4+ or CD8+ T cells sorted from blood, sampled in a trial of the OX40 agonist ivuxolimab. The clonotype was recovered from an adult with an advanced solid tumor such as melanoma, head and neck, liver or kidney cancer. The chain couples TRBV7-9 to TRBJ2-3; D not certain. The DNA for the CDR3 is TGTGCCAGCAGCTTAGGAGGTCCGCCAGATACGCAGTATTTT. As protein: CASSLGGPPDTQYF. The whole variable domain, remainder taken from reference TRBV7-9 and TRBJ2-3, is DTGVSQNPRHKITKRGQNVTFRCDPISEHNRLYWYRQTLGQGPEFLTYFQNEAQLEKSRLLSDRFSAERPKGSFSTLEIQRTEQGDSAMYLCASSLGGPPDTQYFGPGTRLTVL.